These 32 T cell receptor beta chains originate from one sample sequenced in a study of T cell changes during pregnancy in multiple sclerosis. Using immunoSEQ multiplex PCR, the repertoire was profiled, and TCRdb retains in-frame clones only, with some absent. The repertoire holds approximately 69,000 clones, with roughly 94% as singletons. The sample here was peripheral blood, taken in the third trimester of pregnancy. The receptors come from a female donor with multiple sclerosis, enrolled in a pregnancy study.

The chain recombines TRBV7-2 with TRBJ2-1; 7 bases match TRBD2. V gave up 5 bases and J gave up 0 bases; unmatched junction bases: 7. CDR1 and CDR2 (germline): SGHTA, FQGNSA. CDR3 length: 16 amino acids. The CDR3 DNA reads TGTGCCAGCAGCGTCCGGCGGGGGAGCTCCTACAATGAGCAGTTCTTC. This encodes CASSVRRGSSYNEQFF.

Notes on this clone: A read error may produce the germline difference seen at one junction end. The chain joins TRBV19 to TRBJ1-3; D remains unclear. The CDR3 has 17 residues. Per germline, CDR1 LNHDA and CDR2 SQIVND (reference sequence). The CDR3 here is CASSALQMTTSGNTMYF. As DNA, the CDR3 is TGTGCCAGTAGTGCCCTACAGATGACTACCTCTGGAAACACCATGTATTTT. The full variable domain, completed using reference TRBV19 and TRBJ1-3, is DGGITQSPKYLFRKEGQNVTLSCEQNLNHDAMYWYRQDPGQGLRLIYYSQIVNDFQKGDIAEGYSVSREKKESFPLTVTSAQKNPTAFYLCASSALQMTTSGNTMYFGEGSWLTVV.

The chain couples TRBV6-6 to TRBJ1-1; maybe TRBD1 (5 bases). Trimming left V 4 bases short and J 5 bases short, with 11 bases between. The CDR3 runs 13 residues. In germline, CDR1 is MNHNY, CDR2 SVGAGI (reference sequence). The CDR3 loop reads CASSFQGGTEAFF. In DNA form, the CDR3 reads TGTGCCAGCAGTTTCCAGGGAGGTACTGAAGCTTTCTTT.

V is TRBV7-8 and J is TRBJ2-1, with TRBD2 matching 8 bases. The V segment lost 2 bases and the J segment 8 bases; nucleotides outside the gene matches: 11. The germline gives CDR1 SGHVS, CDR2 FQNEAQ. The CDR3 runs to 16 residues. CDR3 sequence (DNA): TGTGCCAGCAGCTTATTCTCGCGGGGGGTAGGATATGAGCAGTTCTTC. Translating gives CASSLFSRGVGYEQFF.

J is TRBJ1-2 and V is TRBV5-1, with 11 bases fitting TRBD1. With V trimmed by 4 bases and J by 4 bases, 9 bases remained unmatched. Germline CDR1 SGHRS, CDR2 YFSETQ. The CDR3 extends over 16 amino acids. The CDR3 bases are TGCGCCAGCAGCCCTCCCCGGGGGACAGGGGGCTATGGCTACACCTTC. Translating it yields CASSPPRGTGGYGYTF.

The V gene is TRBV7-3, the J gene TRBJ1-2; D possibly corresponds to TRBD1 (5 bases). Trimming took 5 bases from V and 7 from J, leaving 17 bases between them. CDR1 and CDR2 from the germline V gene are SGHTA and FQGTGA. The CDR3 totals 14 residues. The CDR3 here is CASSPTGAGGGYTF. CDR3 nucleotide sequence: TGTGCCAGCAGCCCCACAGGCGCGGGGGGTGGCTACACCTTC.

V gene TRBV27 combines with J gene TRBJ1-2; D not certain. Deletions cut 3 bases from V and 0 bases from J, with 8 bases between. The CDR3 loop spans 14 amino acids. Germline V gene data show CDR1 as MNHEY and CDR2 as SMNVEV (reference sequence). DNA for the CDR3: TGTGCCAGCAGTTTTGGAGCGGCTAACTATGGCTACACCTTC. Amino acid sequence: CASSFGAANYGYTF.

V gene TRBV9 combines with J gene TRBJ2-5; 7 positions agree with TRBD2. V lost 0 bases, J lost 5 bases, and 4 bases stayed unmatched. Looked up from germline, CDR1 is SGDLS and CDR2 is YYNGEE. The CDR3 covers 14 residues. The CDR3 sequence: CASSVGEGWETQYF. In nucleotides, the CDR3 is TGTGCCAGCAGCGTAGGGGAGGGGTGGGAGACCCAGTACTTC.

Written as DNA, the CDR3 is TGTGCCAGCTCACCGCCGGGACAAAATTCACCCCTCCACTTT. It encodes CASSPPGQNSPLHF. The V call is TRBV5-6, the J call TRBJ1-6, with a tentative D call TRBD1 (6 bases). Trimming shortened V by 7 bases and J by 7 bases, and 15 bases separated the two germline ends. The CDR3 covers 14 residues. The germline V gene has CDR1 SGHDT and CDR2 YYEEEE. The full variable domain, with the rest looked up from reference TRBV5-6 and TRBJ1-6, is DAGVTQSPTHLIKTRGQQVTLRCSPKSGHDTVSWYQQALGQGPQFIFQYYEEEERQRGNFPDRFSGHQFPNYSSELNVNALLLGDSALYLCASSPPGQNSPLHFGNGTRLTVT.

The chain carries TRBV7-9 and TRBJ1-6, with D hard to call. The CDR3 spans 14 residues. The V and J ends lost 3 bases and 9 bases respectively, with 12 bases between them. In germline, CDR1 is SEHNR, CDR2 FQNEAQ (reference sequence). CDR3 in DNA: TGTGCCAGCAGCTTGGAGGGTAACGGTTCACCCCTCCACTTT. Translated, it gives CASSLEGNGSPLHF. The full variable domain, rest sourced from reference TRBV7-9 and TRBJ1-6, is DTGVSQNPRHKITKRGQNVTFRCDPISEHNRLYWYRQTLGQGPEFLTYFQNEAQLEKSRLLSDRFSAERPKGSFSTLEIQRTEQGDSAMYLCASSLEGNGSPLHFGNGTRLTVT.

The chain employs TRBV9 and TRBJ2-3, with 7 nucleotides matching TRBD2. CDR1 and CDR2 (germline): SGDLS, YYNGEE. There are 15 residues in the CDR3. J lost 6 bases, V lost 0 bases, and 7 bases had no gene match. CDR3 coding DNA: TGTGCCAGCAGCGTAGGGAGCGGGGTAGCGGATACGCAGTATTTT. This gives the protein CASSVGSGVADTQYF.

In this sample, this clone turned up a few times. J is TRBJ1-6 and V is TRBV4-1; D is undetermined. Germline V gene lookup returns CDR1 MGHRA and CDR2 YSYEKL. There are 16 residues in the CDR3. V lost 0 bases and J lost 8, with 14 bases in between. CDR3 in amino acids: CASSQENTNPDSPLHF. For the CDR3, the DNA is TGCGCCAGCAGCCAAGAAAACACGAACCCTGATTCACCCCTCCACTTT.

The rearrangement joins TRBV5-8 to TRBJ2-7; 13 positions agree with TRBD2. This CDR3 has 15 amino acids. V trimming: 2 bases; J trimming: 8 bases; junction bases outside the gene matches: 7. Germline values: CDR1 SGHTS, CDR2 YDEGEE. CDR3 loop: CASSLLAGGPGKQYF. The CDR3 bases are TGTGCCAGCAGCTTACTAGCGGGGGGGCCAGGCAAGCAGTACTTC. The whole variable domain, filled in from reference TRBV5-8 and TRBJ2-7, reads EAGVTQSPTHLIKTRGQQATLRCSPISGHTSVYWYQQALGLGLQFLLWYDEGEERNRGNFPPRFSGRQFPNYSSELNVNALELEDSALYLCASSLLAGGPGKQYFGPGTRLTVT.

The chain carries TRBV6-1 and TRBJ2-7; the match to TRBD1 covers 8 bases. The CDR3 totals 14 residues. V shed 7 bases and J 3 bases; nucleotides not matched to a gene: 8. Germline V gives CDR1 MNHNS, CDR2 SASEGT. CDR3 in DNA: TGTGCCAGCACGACCGGCGACAGGGGCTACGAGCAGTACTTC. Its protein is CASTTGDRGYEQYF.

J is TRBJ1-1 and V is TRBV4-1; D possibly corresponds to TRBD1 (6 bases). Between the trimmed V and J ends, which lost 4 bases and 0 bases, there was a span of 15 bases. The CDR3 runs to 16 residues. The germline V gene encodes CDR1 MGHRA and CDR2 YSYEKL. The CDR3 here is CASSPNDRMVNTEAFF. In DNA, the CDR3 is TGCGCCAGCAGCCCCAACGACAGGATGGTGAACACTGAAGCTTTCTTT.

V is TRBV7-2 and J is TRBJ1-4; D unclear. The CDR3 length is 14 residues. Trimming stripped 5 bases from V and 14 bases from J, with 21 bases between. Germline CDR1 and CDR2: SGHTA and FQGNSA. CDR3 in DNA: TGTGCCAGCAGCCGAAATATGGGAGATCTCGAGCTGTTTTTT. Translation: CASSRNMGDLELFF. Variable domain in full (rest from reference TRBV7-2 and TRBJ1-4): GAGVSQSPSNKVTEKGKDVELRCDPISGHTALYWYRQSLGQGLEFLIYFQGNSAPDKSGLPSDRFSAERTGGSVSTLTIQRTQQEDSAVYLCASSRNMGDLELFFGSGTQLSVL.

This clone has only one observation. The rearrangement uses TRBV19 and TRBJ2-3; 8 nucleotides agree with TRBD2. This CDR3 has 21 amino acids. The germline V gene has CDR1 LNHDA and CDR2 SQIVND (reference sequence). V shed 4 bases and J 6 bases; nucleotides not matched to a gene: 27. The DNA of the CDR3 is TGTGCCAGTAGTACCAGCCCAGGACTAGCCAGCACTAGATTCGAACGGGATACGCAGTATTTT. It yields the protein CASSTSPGLASTRFERDTQYF.

The chain is built from TRBV9 and TRBJ2-7; the match to TRBD2 covers 8 bases. The CDR3 totals 15 residues. CDR1 and CDR2 from the germline V gene are SGDLS and YYNGEE. Trimming took 5 bases from V and 2 from J; bases not matched to a gene: 9. The CDR3 coding sequence is TGTGCCAGCAGTGTTGGCGGGGGGATCACCTACGAGCAGTACTTC. Protein: CASSVGGGITYEQYF.

The chain is built from TRBV11-2 and TRBJ2-5, with 7 bases lining up with TRBD1. Germline V CDR1 and CDR2: SGHAT, FQNNGV. This CDR3 comprises 17 residues. V shed 3 bases, J shed 4 bases, and the junction held 14 bases outside the gene matches. CDR3 amino acids: CASSLRRTDRDRETQYF. The CDR3 region has the DNA TGTGCCAGCAGCTTGAGGAGGACCGACAGGGATCGAGAGACCCAGTACTTC.

The rearrangement uses TRBV7-6 and TRBJ1-6; 10 nucleotides agree with TRBD1. The V segment lost 5 bases and the J segment 9 bases; nucleotides outside the gene matches: 19. Germline CDR1 reads SGHVS; CDR2 reads FNYEAQ. This CDR3 spans 19 amino acids. The CDR3 region is CASSTPTGGAPGASSPLHF. CDR3 DNA sequence: TGTGCCAGCAGCACCCCGACAGGGGGCGCCCCTGGAGCTAGTTCACCCCTCCACTTT.

CDR3 DNA: TGTGCCAGCAGCTTAGGAGTGGGGGGAAACTATGGCTACACCTTC. It is translated as CASSLGVGGNYGYTF. The chain recombines TRBV7-2 with TRBJ1-2; TRBD1 might be the D (5 bases). Per the germline V gene, CDR1 is SGHTA and CDR2 is FQGNSA. This CDR3 region has 15 residues. Trimming removed 1 base from V and 2 bases from J, with 11 bases in between.

The chain combines TRBV7-2 with TRBJ2-7; D may be TRBD2 (5 bases). The CDR3 covers 15 residues. V was shortened by 4 bases and J by 0 bases, with 13 bases between the two germline ends. Germline V CDR1 and CDR2: SGHTA, FQGNSA. Written as DNA, the CDR3 is TGTGCCAGCAGCTCGCACCTGGGGAGCTCCTACGAGCAGTACTTC. Protein product: CASSSHLGSSYEQYF.

The chain has TRBV7-2 and TRBJ1-3; 10 bases fit TRBD1. V trimming: 5 bases; J trimming: 4 bases; junction bases outside the gene matches: 5. CDR3 length: 15 amino acids. In germline, CDR1 is SGHTA, CDR2 FQGNSA. CDR3 DNA sequence: TGTGCCAGCAGCCGGACAGGGGGGGACGGAAACACCATATATTTT. This encodes CASSRTGGDGNTIYF. The entire variable domain, with the rest obtained from reference TRBV7-2 and TRBJ1-3, is as follows: GAGVSQSPSNKVTEKGKDVELRCDPISGHTALYWYRQSLGQGLEFLIYFQGNSAPDKSGLPSDRFSAERTGGSVSTLTIQRTQQEDSAVYLCASSRTGGDGNTIYFGEGSWLTVV.

As DNA, the CDR3 is TGTGCCAGCAGCTCCAGGGGACAGGGAAGGTTCGAGCAGTACTTC. Its protein product is CASSSRGQGRFEQYF. V is TRBV6-5 and J is TRBJ2-7; 9 nucleotides match TRBD1. V dropped 6 bases and J dropped 6; count of bases not matched to a gene: 12. The CDR3 spans 15 residues. The germline CDR1 and CDR2 sequences are MNHEY and SVGAGI.

The chain employs TRBV29-1 and TRBJ2-5; 7 bases line up with TRBD2. This CDR3 comprises 14 residues. Unmatched junction bases numbered 11, after V lost 6 bases and J lost 4 bases. Per the germline V gene, CDR1 is SQVTM and CDR2 is ANQGSEA. CDR3 nucleotide sequence: TGCAGCGTGGACCCCGGGGGGAGGGGAGAGACCCAGTACTTC. This codes for CSVDPGGRGETQYF.

This chain joins TRBV27 and TRBJ1-1, with 7 bases that match TRBD1. Germline-derived CDR1 and CDR2 are MNHEY and SMNVEV (reference sequence). The CDR3 is 14 amino acids. Trimming cost V 6 bases and J 1 base; bases outside gene matches: 5. DNA of the CDR3: TGTGCCAGCAGCCTCGGGACAGAGAACACTGAAGCTTTCTTT. Translated, it gives CASSLGTENTEAFF.

This clone came up once. The rearrangement links TRBV20-1 to TRBJ2-3; D unresolved. With 6 bases removed from V and 6 bases from J, the gap between germline ends came to 7 bases. Germline V lookup: CDR1 DFQATT, CDR2 SNEGSKA (reference sequence). The CDR3 spans 10 residues. The CDR3 loop reads CSAVRDTQYF. The CDR3 nucleotides are TGCAGTGCGGTGCGGGATACGCAGTATTTT.

The chain carries TRBV11-2 and TRBJ2-3; no definite D call. The length of the CDR3 is 12 residues. V was cut by 7 bases and J by 6 bases, with 11 bases left in between. The germline V gene encodes CDR1 SGHAT and CDR2 FQNNGV. The CDR3 is CASTLPSDTQYF. The DNA of the CDR3 is TGTGCCAGCACCCTTCCCTCGGATACGCAGTATTTT.

The V and J genes are TRBV15 and TRBJ2-7; 9 positions match TRBD1. The junction had 7 bases not matched to a gene; V was cut back by 6 bases and J by 4 bases. The CDR3 sequence is 14 residues long. Germline V gives CDR1 LNHNV, CDR2 YYDKDF (reference sequence). The CDR3 protein is CATRSSGTGYEQYF. The CDR3 coding sequence is TGTGCCACCAGAAGTTCCGGGACAGGGTACGAGCAGTACTTC. Using reference TRBV15 and TRBJ2-7 for the parts outside the CDR3, the full variable domain is DAMVIQNPRYQVTQFGKPVTLSCSQTLNHNVMYWYQQKSSQAPKLLFHYYDKDFNNEADTPDNFQSRRPNTSFCFLDIRSPGLGDTAMYLCATRSSGTGYEQYFGPGTRLTVT.

The CDR3 region has the DNA TGTGCCAGCAGTTACCTCGGAGGTGAAAAACTGTTTTTT. Translation gives CASSYLGGEKLFF. V is TRBV6-5 and J is TRBJ1-4; D is unresolved. This CDR3 contains 13 residues. Trimming pared 2 bases from V and 7 bases from J, leaving 8 bases between. Germline CDR1 and CDR2: MNHEY and SVGAGI.

The J gene is TRBJ2-2, the V gene TRBV11-3; D ambiguous. CDR1 is SGHNT and CDR2 is YENEEA in the germline V gene. The CDR3 sequence is 15 residues long. V lost 0 bases and J 2 bases, leaving 7 bases between the germline ends. The CDR3 sequence is CASSLERFNTGELFF. In nucleotides, the CDR3 is TGTGCCAGCAGCTTAGAGAGGTTTAACACCGGGGAGCTGTTTTTT.

V is TRBV9 and J is TRBJ2-7; no firm D call. V lost 0 bases and J lost 6, with 10 bases in between. The CDR3 loop spans 13 amino acids. CDR1 is SGDLS, CDR2 YYNGEE, per germline. This chain's CDR3 is CASSVEARGEQYF. The CDR3 nucleotides are TGTGCCAGCAGCGTAGAGGCTCGCGGCGAGCAGTACTTC.